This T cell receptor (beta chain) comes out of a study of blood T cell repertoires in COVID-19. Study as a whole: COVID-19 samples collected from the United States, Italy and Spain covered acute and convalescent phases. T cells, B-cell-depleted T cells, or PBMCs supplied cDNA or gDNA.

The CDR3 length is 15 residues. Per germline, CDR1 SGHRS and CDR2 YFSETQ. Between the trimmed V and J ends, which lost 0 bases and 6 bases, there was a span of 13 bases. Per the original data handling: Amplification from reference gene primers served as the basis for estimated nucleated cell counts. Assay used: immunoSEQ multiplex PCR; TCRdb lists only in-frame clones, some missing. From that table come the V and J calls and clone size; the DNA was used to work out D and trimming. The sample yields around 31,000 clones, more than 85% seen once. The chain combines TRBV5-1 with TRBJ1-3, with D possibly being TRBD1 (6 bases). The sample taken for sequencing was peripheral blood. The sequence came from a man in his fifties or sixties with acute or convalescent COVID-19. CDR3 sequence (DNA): TGCGCCAGCAGCTTGGTTGGGGGCGTTGAAAACACCATATATTTT. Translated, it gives CASSLVGGVENTIYF.